This T cell receptor (beta chain) was sequenced during a study of graft-versus-host responses after intestinal transplantation. At the level of the study: Multivisceral, liver-intestinal, or isolated intestinal grafts were transplanted into recipients. General study findings and limits: Peak circulating GvH clone levels tracked with early post-transplant HvG declines. High graft-versus-host to host-versus-graft clonal ratios were found in allografts of patients who had graft-donor T cell macrochimerism. GvH clones detected in recipient marrow included some appearing first in ileum or blood.

Here immunoSEQ multiplex PCR was the method, and the copy in TCRdb shows in-frame clones only, minus some. This table has 60,000 to 70,000 clones, 89% appearing once. Grafts had their tissue processed, releasing intraepithelial and lamina propria lymphocytes. On this clone itself: The antigen is not known.

The CDR3 length is 12 residues. Germline V lookup: CDR1 SNHLY, CDR2 FYNNEI. V lost 6 bases and J 0 bases, leaving 5 bases between the germline ends. This chain uses TRBV2 with TRBJ2-5, with D possibly TRBD1 on 5 matching bases. The TCR sequence derives from a human patient who received an intestinal transplant, so some T cells may come from the graft donor. The sample here was ileum tissue, taken about 350 days after transplant. The CDR3 spells CASSRDQETQYF. The CDR3 DNA is TGTGCCAGCAGCAGGGACCAAGAGACCCAGTACTTC. The complete variable domain, with remaining parts taken from reference TRBV2 and TRBJ2-5, reads EPEVTQTPSHQVTQMGQEVILRCVPISNHLYFYWYRQILGQKVEFLVSFYNNEISEKSEIFDDQFSVERPDGSNFTLKIRSTKLEDSAMYFCASSRDQETQYFGPGTRLLVL.